The 27 T cell receptor beta chains in this list originate from one sample, sequenced in a study of T-cell memory formation after mild COVID-19. TCRdb re-analysed the 5' RACE reads in MiXCR, keeping a single row per CDR3 protein. The repertoire has approximately 190,000 distinct CDR3 sequences, about 16% of them found once; the top ten carry approximately 2.4%. Material: PBMCs or a T cell subset sorted from them (not recorded which). All receptors derive from an adult woman who had mild COVID-19 (a few samples of this study predate the infection). Cell type and time point are not known.

This clonotype came up a few times. This chain connects TRBV20-1 to TRBJ2-1; 16 bases line up with TRBD2. V shed 0 bases, J shed 0 bases, and the junction held 8 bases outside the gene matches. Germline CDR1 is DFQATT and CDR2 is SNEGSKA (reference sequence). This CDR3 is 20 amino acids long. Here the CDR3 reads CSARDTGTSGRAGSYNEQFF. CDR3 DNA: TGCAGTGCTAGAGATACCGGGACTAGCGGGAGGGCCGGCTCCTACAATGAGCAGTTCTTC.

The table lists this clonotype with a few counts. This chain connects TRBV7-2 to TRBJ2-3; D gene unclear. Deletions cut 1 base from V and 3 bases from J, with 8 bases between. The CDR3 covers 14 residues. Germline V lookup: CDR1 SGHTA, CDR2 FQGNSA. The CDR3 nucleotides read TGTGCCAGCAGCTTAGAAGGGATGACAGATACGCAGTATTTT. This translates into CASSLEGMTDTQYF.

This clonotype turned up a few times. The chain uses TRBV24-1 and TRBJ1-5; TRBD1 matches 7 bases. CDR3 length equals 15 residues. V gave up 5 bases and J gave up 2 bases; unmatched junction bases: 5. CDR1 is KGHDR, CDR2 SFDVKD, per germline. CDR3 loop: CATSASGTGNQPQHF. The CDR3 region has the DNA TGTGCCACCAGTGCTTCCGGGACAGGCAATCAGCCCCAGCATTTT.

This clonotype has a handful of counts. The genes are TRBV6-5 and TRBJ2-2, with D maybe TRBD1 (5 bases). The CDR3 consists of 17 residues. V dropped 1 base and J dropped 4 bases, with 16 bases sitting between them. Per the germline V gene, CDR1 is MNHEY and CDR2 is SVGAGI. CDR3 in amino acids: CASSYWPGLISTGELFF. The CDR3 DNA reads TGTGCCAGCAGTTACTGGCCAGGGCTGATTAGCACCGGGGAGCTGTTTTTT.

This clonotype has only a few counts. The V gene is TRBV29-1, the J gene TRBJ2-3, with D perhaps being TRBD1 or TRBD2 (6 bases each). Trimming pared 7 bases from V and 4 bases from J, leaving 27 bases between. Germline CDR1 reads SQVTM; CDR2 reads ANQGSEA. The length of the CDR3 is 17 residues. Written as DNA, the CDR3 is TGCAGCGGAAAAGGAAGCAGAGGGGGGCATAACGCAGATACGCAGTATTTT. The encoded protein is CSGKGSRGGHNADTQYF.

This clonotype was seen at least ten times. J is TRBJ1-2 and V is TRBV5-6, with D maybe TRBD1 (6 bases). Germline values: CDR1 SGHDT, CDR2 YYEEEE. This CDR3 comprises 13 residues. V gave up 4 bases and J gave up 5 bases, with 12 bases separating them. CDR3 sequence reads: CASSPDSLYGYTF. The DNA of the CDR3 is TGTGCCAGCAGCCCGGACAGTTTATATGGCTACACCTTC.

The chain recombines TRBV7-6 with TRBJ1-4, with TRBD1 as a possible D gene (5 bases). The CDR3 length is 19 residues. Deletions cut 0 bases from V and 0 bases from J, with 17 bases between. The germline CDR1 and CDR2 sequences are SGHVS and FNYEAQ. The chain's CDR3 is CASSLAEGTARATNEKLFF. CDR3 DNA: TGTGCCAGCAGCTTAGCAGAGGGGACCGCACGGGCAACTAATGAAAAACTGTTTTTT.

The J gene is TRBJ2-7, the V gene TRBV6-6, with D perhaps given as TRBD1 or TRBD2 (5 bases each). The CDR3 is made up of 14 amino acids. The germline V gene encodes CDR1 MNHNY and CDR2 SVGAGI (reference sequence). Trimming took 6 bases from V and 7 from J, leaving 19 bases between them. This chain's CDR3 is CASRSTAASGEQYF. CDR3 DNA: TGTGCCAGCAGATCGACAGCGGCAAGTGGGGAGCAGTACTTC.

This clonotype showed up many times. V gene TRBV12-3 or TRBV12-4 combines with J gene TRBJ2-3; D is unresolved. The CDR3 length is 18 residues. The V gene lost 4 bases and the J gene lost 10 bases, with 30 bases spanning the gap. The CDR3 spells CASSSADSTVGIRRSQYF. Written as DNA, the CDR3 is TGTGCCAGCAGTTCCGCTGACTCCACGGTGGGGATAAGACGGTCGCAGTATTTT.

The chain carries TRBV7-9 and TRBJ2-1; unclear D gene. V was cut by 0 bases and J by 6 bases, with 12 bases left in between. CDR3 length: 15 amino acids. Germline CDR1 SEHNR, CDR2 FQNEAQ (reference sequence). CDR3 nucleotides: TGTGCCAGCAGCTTAGCGTTCGGTCTGTCCAATGAGCAGTTCTTC. It encodes CASSLAFGLSNEQFF.

Concerning this clonotype itself: An end of the junction differs from the germline gene, which may be a read error. The J gene is TRBJ2-1, the V gene TRBV9; TRBD2 aligns across 14 bases. CDR3 length: 18 amino acids. Germline V gene lookup returns CDR1 SGDLS and CDR2 YYNGEE. In nucleotides, the CDR3 is TGTGCCAGCAGCTCCCGGACTAGCGGGAGGTTCACCTACAATGAGCAGTTATTC. The encoded protein is CASSSRTSGRFTYNEQLF.

V usage is TRBV7-9 and J usage is TRBJ2-3; D is possibly TRBD1 (5 bases). The germline V gene has CDR1 SEHNR and CDR2 FQNEAQ (reference sequence). The CDR3 has 14 amino acids. The V end was cut by 5 bases, the J end by 8 bases, with 17 bases between. CDR3 loop: CASSHGPSRVTQYF. DNA of the CDR3: TGTGCCAGCAGCCACGGGCCGAGCAGGGTTACGCAGTATTTT.

In its sample, this clonotype was seen many times. This chain uses TRBV20-1 with TRBJ1-5, with TRBD1 as a possible D gene (6 bases). V was cut by 0 bases and J by 4 bases, with 16 bases left in between. This CDR3 region has 16 residues. Per the germline V gene, CDR1 is DFQATT and CDR2 is SNEGSKA (reference sequence). This CDR3 reads CSARDSRRGRNQPQHF. The CDR3 bases are TGCAGTGCTAGAGATTCCCGCAGGGGTAGAAATCAGCCCCAGCATTTT.

The chain employs TRBV12-3 or TRBV12-4 and TRBJ1-5; D is unresolved. This CDR3 has 15 residues. V was clipped by 3 bases and J by 0 bases, with 9 bases between them. CDR3 bases: TGTGCCAGCAGTTTGACGGATTATAGCAATCAGCCCCAGCATTTT. This sequence encodes CASSLTDYSNQPQHF.

This clonotype was seen more than once but under ten times. The J gene is TRBJ2-4, the V gene TRBV20-1; 7 nucleotides match TRBD1. Trimming at V came to 5 bases and at J to 10 bases, leaving 11 bases not matched to a gene. This CDR3 spans 13 amino acids. Per the germline V gene, CDR1 is DFQATT and CDR2 is SNEGSKA (reference sequence). Written as DNA, the CDR3 is TGCAGTGCTTTCCATCCGGGACAGCAAATTCAGTACTTC. It is translated as CSAFHPGQQIQYF.

The rearrangement uses TRBV7-8 and TRBJ1-5, with D unresolved. CDR1 is SGHVS and CDR2 is FQNEAQ in the germline V gene. The CDR3 consists of 13 residues. V shed 6 bases and J shed 0 bases, with 6 bases lying between them. CDR3 coding DNA: TGTGCCAGCAGGTTTAGTAGCAATCAGCCCCAGCATTTT. It yields the protein CASRFSSNQPQHF.

V usage is TRBV15 and J usage is TRBJ2-5; tentatively, D is TRBD1 or TRBD2 (6 bases each). V was clipped by 1 base and J by 2 bases, with 8 bases between them. The germline V gene has CDR1 LNHNV and CDR2 YYDKDF (reference sequence). The CDR3 loop spans 14 amino acids. In DNA, the CDR3 is TGTGCCACCAGCAGAGCGGGGGCGCAAGAGACCCAGTACTTC. It codes for CATSRAGAQETQYF.

This clonotype was observed many times. The chain carries TRBV7-9 and TRBJ2-1, with no clear D. Germline loops: CDR1 SEHNR, CDR2 FQNEAQ (reference sequence). Trimming stripped 1 base from V and 9 bases from J, with 13 bases between. This CDR3 is built from 14 residues. This CDR3 is CASSLGIKGSEQFF. CDR3 nucleotides: TGTGCCAGCAGCTTAGGAATCAAGGGTAGTGAGCAGTTCTTC.

There are a few counts of this clonotype. This rearrangement joins TRBV20-1 to TRBJ2-1; unclear D gene. The germline V gene has CDR1 DFQATT and CDR2 SNEGSKA (reference sequence). The length of the CDR3 is 12 residues. V gave up 6 bases and J gave up 5 bases, with 11 bases separating them. CDR3 in DNA: TGCAGTGCGCCACGTGGGAACAATGAGCAGTTCTTC. As protein: CSAPRGNNEQFF.

V and J are TRBV2 and TRBJ2-2; D gene uncertain. Germline V gives CDR1 SNHLY, CDR2 FYNNEI. V lost 3 bases to trimming and J lost 6 bases, with 8 bases between them. The CDR3 sequence is 13 residues long. The CDR3 reads CASSDRNAGELFF. In nucleotides, the CDR3 is TGTGCCAGCAGTGACAGAAACGCCGGGGAGCTGTTTTTT.

A few counts support this clonotype. The chain recombines TRBV3-1 with TRBJ2-2; D is perhaps TRBD1 or TRBD2 (5 bases each). V dropped 1 base and J dropped 0 bases, with 6 bases sitting between them. The CDR3 has 15 residues. CDR1 and CDR2 from the germline V gene are LGHDT and YNNKEL (reference sequence). In DNA, the CDR3 is TGTGCCAGCAGCCAAGGAGGGGCGAACACCGGGGAGCTGTTTTTT. Protein product: CASSQGGANTGELFF.

This clonotype occurred a few times. The chain uses TRBV9 and TRBJ2-2; either TRBD1 or TRBD2 may fit D (6 bases each). The CDR3 is made up of 16 amino acids. CDR1 is SGDLS and CDR2 is YYNGEE in the germline V gene. The V and J ends lost 3 bases and 4 bases respectively, with 16 bases between them. The CDR3 protein is CASSEGGRTLTGELFF. The CDR3 DNA reads TGTGCCAGCAGCGAGGGGGGTAGGACCCTCACCGGGGAGCTGTTTTTT.

This clonotype has just a few counts. The chain recombines TRBV5-1 with TRBJ1-2; 9 bases line up with TRBD1. Germline V gene data show CDR1 as SGHRS and CDR2 as YFSETQ. The CDR3 covers 13 residues. J gave up 8 bases and V 3 bases, and 5 bases lay outside the gene matches. CDR3 nucleotides: TGCGCCAGCAGCTCTCCGGGACAGGGAGGCTACACCTTC. It yields the protein CASSSPGQGGYTF.

This rearrangement joins TRBV5-1 to TRBJ2-1; D may correspond to TRBD1 or TRBD2 (5 bases each). V was clipped by 1 base and J by 9 bases, with 11 bases between them. There are 13 residues in the CDR3. Germline V lookup: CDR1 SGHRS, CDR2 YFSETQ. This chain's CDR3 is CASSLSEGLEQFF. Here the CDR3 DNA reads TGCGCCAGCAGCTTGTCCGAGGGGCTTGAGCAGTTCTTC.

This sequence joins TRBV3-1 and TRBJ2-2; D is perhaps TRBD1 (5 bases). Deletions cut 3 bases from V and 1 base from J, with 9 bases between. Germline V gives CDR1 LGHDT, CDR2 YNNKEL (reference sequence). This CDR3 contains 15 residues. CDR3 residues: CASSHSGQNTGELFF. For the CDR3, the DNA is TGTGCCAGCAGCCATTCTGGACAGAACACCGGGGAGCTGTTTTTT.

The chain couples TRBV18 to TRBJ1-6; 7 bases line up with TRBD1. CDR1 KGHSH and CDR2 LQKENI come from the germline V gene. V was clipped by 3 bases and J by 3 bases; unmatched bases: 2. The length of the CDR3 is 15 residues. CDR3 DNA: TGTGCCAGCTCACCGGGACAGAACTATAATTCACCCCTCCACTTT. Translating it yields CASSPGQNYNSPLHF.

This clonotype was counted only a few times. The chain combines TRBV5-1 with TRBJ2-5; 8 bases agree with TRBD1. The CDR3 runs to 13 residues. Germline trimming cut 6 bases from V and 4 bases from J; bases unmatched to any gene: 5. From germline, CDR1 is SGHRS and CDR2 YFSETQ. The CDR3 loop is CASIAGTGETQYF. CDR3 bases: TGCGCCAGCATTGCCGGGACAGGAGAGACCCAGTACTTC.